The following is a TCR beta chain sequence with its context. This sample was taken from a study of T cells in Graves' hyperthyroidism and ophthalmopathy. V was trimmed by 2 bases and J by 6 bases, leaving 11 bases between them. This CDR3 has 15 residues. Germline CDR1 SGHVS, CDR2 FNYEAQ. Researchers amplified the TCR beta CDR3 regions from RNA transcripts. An initial round of RT-PCR targeting the TCR CDR3 relied on the HTBI primer set. Using its own MiXCR run on the multiplex PCR reads, TCRdb lists one record per CDR3 protein. This table has about 640,000 distinct CDR3 sequences, about a fifth appearing once.

The sequenced sample was blood. V gene TRBV7-6 combines with J gene TRBJ1-6, with a tentative D call TRBD1 (6 bases). This clonotype was sampled from a man aged 25 to 45 with Graves' ophthalmopathy. For the CDR3, the DNA is TGTGCCAGCAGCTTAACGGACAGCTCTAATTCACCCCTCCACTTT. This translates into CASSLTDSSNSPLHF.